The sample holds one count of the clone carrying this T cell receptor beta chain. The data belong to a study of blood T cell repertoires in COVID-19. Participants reported their clinical history, and cohort assignment relied on those reports. Profiling relied on immunoSEQ multiplex PCR, and the TCRdb table lists in-frame clones only, not all of them. The sample carries some 330,000 clones, 65% to 90% recorded once. The germline gives CDR1 KGHDR, CDR2 SFDVKD. Trimming cost V 3 bases and J 4 bases, with 8 bases left between them. The CDR3 is made up of 14 amino acids. This chain joins TRBV24-1 and TRBJ1-4; D ambiguous. This clonotype was sampled from a man in his thirties or forties who had recovered from COVID-19. The source material was PBMCs or T cells enriched from blood (not recorded which). Here the CDR3 DNA reads TGTGCCACCAGTGATCCCTCCTTTAATGAAAAACTGTTTTTT. Protein product: CATSDPSFNEKLFF.